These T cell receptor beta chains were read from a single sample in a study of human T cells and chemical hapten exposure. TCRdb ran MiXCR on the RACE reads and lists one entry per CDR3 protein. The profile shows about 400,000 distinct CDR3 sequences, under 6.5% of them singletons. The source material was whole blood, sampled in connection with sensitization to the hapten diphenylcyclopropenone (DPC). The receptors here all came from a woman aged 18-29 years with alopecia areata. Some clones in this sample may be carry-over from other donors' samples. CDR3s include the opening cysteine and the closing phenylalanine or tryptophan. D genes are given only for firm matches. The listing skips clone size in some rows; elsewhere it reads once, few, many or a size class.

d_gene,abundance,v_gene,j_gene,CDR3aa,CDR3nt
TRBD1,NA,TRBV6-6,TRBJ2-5,CASSYIRTGEETQYF,TGTGCCAGCAGCTACATTCGGACAGGGGAGGAGACCCAGTACTTC
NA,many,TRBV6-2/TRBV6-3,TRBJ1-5,CASSYGGSQPQHF,TGTGCCAGCAGTTACGGGGGGAGTCAGCCCCAGCATTTT
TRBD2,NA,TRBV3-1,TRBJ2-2,CASSEPSGGGTGELFF,TGTGCCAGCAGCGAACCTAGCGGGGGAGGGACCGGGGAGCTGTTTTTT
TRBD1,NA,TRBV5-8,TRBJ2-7,CASSTGQGKAYEQYF,TGTGCCAGCAGCACCGGACAGGGAAAGGCCTACGAGCAGTACTTC
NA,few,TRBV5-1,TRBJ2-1,CASNEQFF,TGCGCCAGTAACGAGCAGTTCTTC
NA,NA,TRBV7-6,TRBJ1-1,CASSLATGNSEAFF,TGTGCCAGCAGCTTAGCGACGGGAAACAGTGAAGCTTTCTTT
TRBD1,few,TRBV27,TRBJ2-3,CASSLQTGADTQYF,TGTGCCAGCAGTTTACAAACAGGGGCAGATACGCAGTATTTT
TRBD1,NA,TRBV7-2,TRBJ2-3,CASSSSLNTGTVTDTQYF,TGTGCCAGCAGCTCATCCCTTAATACCGGGACAGTCACAGATACGCAGTATTTT
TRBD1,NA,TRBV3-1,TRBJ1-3,CASRLGQGASGNTIYF,TGTGCCAGCAGGTTGGGACAGGGGGCTTCTGGAAACACCATATATTTT
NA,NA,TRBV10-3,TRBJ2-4,CAISDTSVAKNIQYF,TGTGCCATCAGTGATACGAGTGTAGCCAAAAACATTCAGTACTTC
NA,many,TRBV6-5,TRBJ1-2,CASSYSVLGQNYGYTF,TGTGCCAGCAGTTACTCGGTATTAGGACAAAACTATGGCTACACCTTC
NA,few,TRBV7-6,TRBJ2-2,CASSLNQPNTGELFF,TGTGCCAGCAGCTTAAATCAACCCAACACCGGGGAGCTGTTTTTT
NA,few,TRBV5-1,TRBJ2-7,CASSPGRLLYEQYF,TGCGCCAGCAGCCCGGGACGCCTGCTTTACGAGCAGTACTTC
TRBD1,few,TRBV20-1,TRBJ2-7,CSAQRGTGLYEQYF,TGCAGTGCCCAGAGGGGGACAGGGCTCTACGAGCAGTACTTC
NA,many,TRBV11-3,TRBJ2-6,CASSHRGSGANVLTF,TGTGCCAGCAGCCACCGGGGCTCTGGGGCCAACGTCCTGACTTTC
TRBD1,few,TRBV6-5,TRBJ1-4,CASSFGQGSQKLFF,TGTGCCAGCAGTTTCGGACAGGGTTCGCAAAAACTGTTTTTT
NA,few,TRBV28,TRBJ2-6,CASTDLSGANVLTF,TGTGCCAGCACGGATCTCTCTGGGGCCAACGTCCTGACTTTC
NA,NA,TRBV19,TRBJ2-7,CASSAHRATNSYEQYF,TGTGCCAGTAGTGCGCACAGGGCGACCAACTCCTACGAGCAGTACTTC
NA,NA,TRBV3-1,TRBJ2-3,CASRGKGNSTDTQYF,TGTGCCAGCAGGGGGAAGGGAAATTCCACAGATACGCAGTATTTT
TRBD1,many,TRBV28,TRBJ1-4,CASSSPGQGEKLFF,TGTGCCAGCAGTTCGCCGGGACAGGGGGAAAAACTGTTTTTT
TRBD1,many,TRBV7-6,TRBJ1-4,CASSKGQGSEKLFF,TGTGCCAGCAGTAAAGGACAGGGGAGTGAAAAACTGTTTTTT
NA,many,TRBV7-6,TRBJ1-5,CASSLDGPGHQPQHF,TGTGCCAGCAGCTTAGATGGTCCAGGACATCAGCCCCAGCATTTT
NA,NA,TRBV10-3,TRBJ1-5,CAISESWEHQPQHF,TGTGCCATCAGTGAGTCCTGGGAACATCAGCCCCAGCATTTT
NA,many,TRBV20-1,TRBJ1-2,CSARDLQFYGYTF,TGCAGTGCTAGAGATTTGCAGTTTTATGGCTACACCTTC
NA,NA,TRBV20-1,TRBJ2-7,CSARDLGDEQYF,TGCAGTGCTAGAGATTTGGGGGACGAGCAGTACTTC
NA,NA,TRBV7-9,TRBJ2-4,CASSQFGEAKNIQYF,TGTGCCAGCAGTCAGTTCGGGGAAGCCAAAAACATTCAGTACTTC
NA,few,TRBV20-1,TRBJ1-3,CSAGRFSGNTIYF,TGCAGTGCCGGTAGATTCTCTGGAAACACCATATATTTT
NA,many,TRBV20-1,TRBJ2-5,CSARDPRGWETQYF,TGCAGTGCTAGAGATCCGAGGGGCTGGGAGACCCAGTACTTC
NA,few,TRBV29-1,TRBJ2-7,CSVEAPGDATYEQYF,TGCAGCGTTGAAGCCCCGGGGGACGCCACCTACGAGCAGTACTTC
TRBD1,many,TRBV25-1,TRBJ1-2,CASSESGAGGIRYTF,TGTGCCAGCAGTGAATCTGGGGCAGGGGGGATCCGCTACACCTTC
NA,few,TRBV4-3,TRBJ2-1,CASSCCGGGAYNEQFF,TGCGCCAGCAGCTGCTGCGGGGGCGGGGCCTACAATGAGCAGTTCTTC
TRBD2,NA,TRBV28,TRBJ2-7,CASSLPSGGYEQYF,TGTGCCAGCAGTTTGCCTAGCGGGGGTTACGAGCAGTACTTC
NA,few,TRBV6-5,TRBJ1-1,CASSSLGAGYTEAFF,TGTGCCAGCAGTTCCCTGGGGGCCGGGTACACTGAAGCTTTCTTT
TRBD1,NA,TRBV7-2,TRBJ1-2,CASRQGAQYGYTF,TGTGCCAGCCGACAGGGCGCTCAATATGGCTACACCTTC
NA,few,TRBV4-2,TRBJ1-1,CASSHPLDDPEAFF,TGTGCCAGCAGCCATCCCCTTGATGACCCTGAAGCTTTCTTT
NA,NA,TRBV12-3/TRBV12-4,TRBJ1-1,CASSLRGTNTEAFF,TGTGCCAGCAGTTTACGGGGAACGAACACTGAAGCTTTCTTT
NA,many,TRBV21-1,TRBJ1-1,CASSRKDQGLGMNTEAFF,TGTGCCAGCAGCCGAAAAGACCAGGGGTTGGGGATGAACACTGAAGCTTTCTTT
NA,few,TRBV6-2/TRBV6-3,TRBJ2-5,CASSAREYLSETQYF,TGTGCCAGCAGCGCCCGGGAGTACTTGTCGGAGACCCAGTACTTC
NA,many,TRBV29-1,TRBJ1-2,CIGFTRNYGYTF,TGCATAGGGTTTACCCGTAACTATGGCTACACCTTC
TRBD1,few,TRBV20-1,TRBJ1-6,CSALDRSYNSPLHF,TGCAGTGCTTTGGACAGGTCCTATAATTCACCCCTCCACTTT
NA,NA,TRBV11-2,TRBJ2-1,CASSLGGPFF,TGTGCCAGCAGCTTAGGAGGACCTTTCTTC
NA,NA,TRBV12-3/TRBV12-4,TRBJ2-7,CASSLSGQYEQYF,TGTGCCAGCAGTTTGTCCGGACAGTACGAGCAGTACTTC
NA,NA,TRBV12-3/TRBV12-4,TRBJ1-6,CASSFGTTNNSPLHF,TGTGCCAGCAGTTTCGGGACAACCAATAATTCACCCCTCCACTTT
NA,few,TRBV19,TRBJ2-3,CASSINRAALPDTQYF,TGTGCCAGTAGTATTAATCGGGCAGCACTCCCAGATACGCAGTATTTT
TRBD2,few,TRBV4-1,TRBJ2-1,CASSFRLAGANEQFF,TGCGCCAGCAGCTTCCGACTAGCGGGGGCGAATGAGCAGTTCTTC
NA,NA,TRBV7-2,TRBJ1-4,CASSSPGQGPTNEKLFF,TGTGCCAGCAGCTCGCCGGGGCAGGGGCCAACTAATGAAAAACTGTTTTTT
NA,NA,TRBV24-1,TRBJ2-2,CATRGVLTGELFF,TGTGCCACCAGAGGGGTACTCACCGGGGAGCTGTTTTTT
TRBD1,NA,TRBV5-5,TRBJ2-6,CASRGDRGTGANVLTF,TGTGCCAGCAGAGGGGACAGGGGAACCGGGGCCAACGTCCTGACTTTC
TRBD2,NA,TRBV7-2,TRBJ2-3,CASSEGLAGYADTQYF,TGTGCCAGCAGCGAAGGACTAGCGGGGTACGCAGATACGCAGTATTTT
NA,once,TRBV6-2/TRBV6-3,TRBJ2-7,CASSSDRFEGWEQYF,TGTGCCAGCAGCTCCGACAGATTCGAAGGATGGGAGCAGTACTTC
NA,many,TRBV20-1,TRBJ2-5,CSAPALAPETQYF,TGCAGTGCGCCCGCCTTAGCGCCCGAGACCCAGTACTTC
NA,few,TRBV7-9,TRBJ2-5,CASSLPSPARQETQYF,TGTGCCAGCAGCCTACCTAGCCCCGCGAGGCAAGAGACCCAGTACTTC